Listed below are T cell receptor beta chains from one sample, sequenced in a study of breast tumors, draining lymph nodes, adjacent tissues. MiXCR, applied by TCRdb to the multiplex PCR reads, yields one record per CDR3 protein. The data show 150,000 to 200,000 distinct CDR3 sequences, approximately 30% seen once. The sample comprised axillary lymph node tissue. The receptors were sampled from a female donor with breast cancer. Some clones in this sample may be carry-over from other donors' samples. CDR3s include the opening cysteine and the closing phenylalanine or tryptophan. The order of the fields is J gene, V gene, CDR3 protein.

TRBJ2-3	TRBV12-3/TRBV12-4	CASSLAGFGRDTQYF
TRBJ2-5	TRBV2	CASMRGETQYF
TRBJ2-1	TRBV7-9	CASSLVGGYEQFF
TRBJ2-7	TRBV11-3	CASTRDTRGRGEQYF
TRBJ2-3	TRBV11-2	CASRQRVFQITDTQYF
TRBJ2-5	TRBV6-5	CASSWGRKETQYF
TRBJ2-3	TRBV5-8	CASSFGGASTDTQYF
TRBJ1-2	TRBV4-3	CASSPGGVAGKGYTF
TRBJ2-1	TRBV7-9	CASSSQLAGGPSYNEQFF
TRBJ2-7	TRBV11-2	CASSLPQRESYEQYF
TRBJ1-2	TRBV4-1	CASSQDPGIIYGYTF